These 2 T cell receptor beta chains share one sample of origin, sequenced in a study of T-cell memory formation after mild COVID-19. TCRdb itself ran the 5' RACE reads through MiXCR, one entry per CDR3 protein. The data show approximately 440,000 distinct CDR3 sequences, with 20% seen just once and around 8.4% held by the top ten. Input material: PBMCs or a T cell subset sorted from them (not recorded which). Receptor source: an adult woman who had mild COVID-19 (a few samples of this study predate the infection). Cell type and time point are not known.

This chain links TRBV5-1 with TRBJ2-7, with no clear D. CDR1 is SGHRS, CDR2 YFSETQ, per germline. The V gene lost 7 bases and the J gene lost 4 bases, with 15 bases spanning the gap. The CDR3 covers 13 residues. DNA of the CDR3: TGCGCCAGCTCCACCCCCGGCCTTTACGAGCAGTACTTC. This gives the protein CASSTPGLYEQYF.

Only a few counts were recorded for this clonotype. V and J are TRBV20-1 and TRBJ2-7; tentative D call: TRBD2 (6 bases). The germline gives CDR1 DFQATT, CDR2 SNEGSKA (reference sequence). Trimming removed 3 bases from V and 0 bases from J, with 9 bases in between. CDR3 length equals 13 residues. This CDR3 is CSASRGLSYEQYF. The CDR3 region has the DNA TGCAGTGCTAGTCGGGGACTCTCCTACGAGCAGTACTTC.